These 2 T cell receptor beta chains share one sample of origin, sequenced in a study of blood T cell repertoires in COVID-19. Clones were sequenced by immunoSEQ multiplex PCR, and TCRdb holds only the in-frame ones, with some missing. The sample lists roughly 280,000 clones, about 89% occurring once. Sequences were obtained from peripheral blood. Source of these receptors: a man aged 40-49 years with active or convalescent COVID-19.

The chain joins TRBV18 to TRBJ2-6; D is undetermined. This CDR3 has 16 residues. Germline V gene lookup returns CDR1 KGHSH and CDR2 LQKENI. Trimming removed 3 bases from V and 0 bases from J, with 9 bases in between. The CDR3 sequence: CASSPFERSGANVLTF. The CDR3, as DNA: TGTGCCAGCTCACCGTTTGAGCGCTCTGGGGCCAACGTCCTGACTTTC.

The CDR3 is CASSFQGSGGGQETQYF. In DNA form, the CDR3 reads TGTGCCAGCAGCTTTCAAGGTTCAGGCGGGGGGCAAGAGACCCAGTACTTC. The chain joins TRBV11-3 to TRBJ2-5; 8 bases are a match to TRBD2. V was clipped by 3 bases and J by 2 bases; unmatched bases: 11. CDR1 is SGHNT, CDR2 YENEEA, per germline. The CDR3 is 17 amino acids.